This T cell receptor beta chain was sequenced for a study of T cell changes during pregnancy in multiple sclerosis. Data came from immunoSEQ multiplex PCR; TCRdb stores just in-frame clones and leaves some out. The sample records some 93,000 clones, 85% to 95% being singletons. This CDR3 comprises 16 residues. V trimming: 0 bases; J trimming: 1 base; junction bases outside the gene matches: 6. Germline V gene data show CDR1 as SGHRS and CDR2 as YFSETQ. The sample here was peripheral blood, taken after pregnancy. The V gene is TRBV5-1, the J gene TRBJ2-7; TRBD1 matches at 8 bases. This TCR was recovered from a female donor with multiple sclerosis, enrolled in a pregnancy study. The CDR3 nucleotides read TGCGCCAGCAGCTTGGCCCAGGGGGCCAAGTCCTACGAGCAGTACTTC. Amino acids: CASSLAQGAKSYEQYF.